This T cell receptor (beta chain) was identified in a study of shared clonotypes between healthy human individuals. Germline V lookup: CDR1 SGHVS, CDR2 FNYEAQ. This CDR3 is 15 amino acids long. Trimming left V 1 base short and J 6 bases short, with 16 bases between. Selected positively for CCR7 and CD45RO-negative, naive CD8 cells excluded terminally differentiated effector memory CD45RA+ cells. TCRdb keeps only in-frame clones here, not all; method: immunoSEQ multiplex PCR. The table shows about 2 million clones, with over 85% occurring only once. The source material was naive CD8+ T cells sorted from blood. The chain is built from TRBV7-6 and TRBJ2-7, with TRBD2 as a possible D gene (7 bases). This sequence was found in a man between 18 and 29 years old in good health. CDR3: CASSLGGGGQPEQYF. The CDR3 coding sequence is TGTGCCAGCAGCTTAGGCGGCGGGGGCCAGCCCGAGCAGTACTTC.